The subject of this entry is one TCR beta chain. Its antigen remains unidentified. The junction departs from germline at one end; a sequencing error may be responsible. The sample is drawn from a study of cytomegalovirus exposure and HLA in healthy donors. Study outcomes and limitations: An analysis was carried out at a later point. It showed that HLA-associated TCR beta chains were more clonally expanded than equally common non-associated chains. The study dropped some indistinguishable V segments, TRBV6-2 and TRBV6-3 among them. With high specificity and sensitivity, the classifier reportedly diagnosed cytomegalovirus status.

Use of 60 Vbeta and 13 Jbeta primers characterized the PCR. As processed by the authors: Some 10 million of the roughly 80 million unique TCR beta chains counted in a later analysis were shared. Libraries were prepared by immunoSEQ multiplex PCR; TCRdb keeps only in-frame clonotypes and omits some of them. That table gives V, J and clone size, and the DNA gave D and trimming. The table shows roughly 140,000 clones, with around three fifths occurring only once. The CDR3 contains 16 residues. Looked up from germline, CDR1 is SGDLS and CDR2 is YYNGEE. J is TRBJ2-7 and V is TRBV9; a possible D gene is TRBD2 (6 bases). The sequence derives from a woman younger than 45 in good health and CMV-seropositive. Material for sequencing was PBMCs. The CDR3 is CASSPATRRGSHEQYF. The CDR3 coding sequence is TGTGCCAGCAGCCCAGCTACGAGGAGGGGCTCCCACGAGCAGTACTTC.